This T cell receptor (beta chain) comes out of a study of blood T cell repertoires in COVID-19 (dated by TCRdb to the early 2020s). Turning to the overall study: The collaborator samples originated in the United States, Italy and Spain and spanned the acute and convalescent phases of COVID-19. The dataset comprised deeply sampled blood TCRbeta repertoires from subjects exposed to, actively infected with, or recovered from COVID-19. Sample metadata almost always included a de-identified subject ID, COVID-19 status, age in years and sex. The prospective study material was composed of cDNA or gDNA derived from T cells, B-cell-depleted T cells, or PBMCs. A freely available public database, intended as a resource for researchers studying the immune response to SARS-CoV-2, is where the repertoires were released. Samples came from the ongoing ImmuneRACE study (first 160 participants) plus 1,254 subjects from 6 global collaborators. Where available, HLA class I and class II types were taken from metadata supplied by the sample provider and were not determined by assay-based typing.

The collaborating institutions used their own protocols to collect whole blood in K2EDTA tubes. Collaborator samples were shipped for TCRbeta analysis as frozen whole blood, isolated PBMCs, or DNA extracted from either sample type. Study-wide conclusions, independent of this receptor: The quantity of clinical and demographic metadata differed by source and by participant and was supplied without curation.

Remarks on this clone: The antigen it binds to is not known. No base quality information exists; no much larger clone differs at one position.

V loses 6 bases, J loses 5 bases, and the germline ends lie 8 bases apart. CDR1 LNHDA and CDR2 SQIVND were looked up in the germline V gene (reference sequence). The CDR3, from cysteine to phenylalanine, totals 12 residues. Only CDR3 DNA remains: 36 bases, in frame from the first base. The immunoSEQ Assay, a bias-controlled multiplex PCR, was used to amplify TCRbeta CDR3 regions from genomic DNA. On the study's bioinformatics: The number of nucleated cells in each sample was estimated by amplification of reference gene primers within the assay. Sequence reads were collapsed and filtered to measure the absolute abundance of every unique TCRbeta CDR3 rearrangement. Productive Simpson clonality was computed per sample as the square root of Simpson's diversity index over productive rearrangements. The table was pulled from immuneACCESS by TCRdb, which kept in-frame rearrangements only. Such tables lose some clones; where checked, under half of the loss comes from unresolved V genes, and the rest has no known cause. V, J and clone size were drawn from that table, and D and trimming were deduced from the DNA. This sample is represented by about 25,000 clones; around 85% of them were singletons. The ten top clones hold 8% to 10% of the sample.

Sequencing was done on a sample of peripheral blood. The chain is assembled from TRBV19 and TRBJ2-1; TRBD2 could be the D gene, as 6 bases match. The sequence came from a human donor with active COVID-19. The donor label of this sample is uncertain. The CDR3 amino acid sequence is: CASSRLDNEQFF. The bases are TGTGCCAGTAGCAGACTAGACAATGAGCAGTTCTTC.